This TCR beta chain originates from a study of T cell responses to AZD1222 COVID-19 vaccine. Produced via immunoSEQ multiplex PCR; TCRdb's table is partial and in-frame only. The repertoire consists of under 200,000 clones, with around 88% occurring once and the leading ten covering approximately 0.97%. Per germline, CDR1 SQVTM and CDR2 ANQGSEA. CDR3 length: 13 residues. The ends were cut back, 4 bases at V and 3 bases at J, with 12 bases in the middle. The sequence derives from an adult who received the AZD1222 COVID-19 vaccine. Sequences were derived from peripheral blood, sampled 28 days after the second AZD1222 dose. The V call is TRBV29-1, the J call TRBJ1-1, with D maybe TRBD1 (6 bases). The CDR3 loop reads CSVAKGGDTEAFF. CDR3 DNA: TGCAGCGTTGCAAAAGGGGGGGACACTGAAGCTTTCTTT.